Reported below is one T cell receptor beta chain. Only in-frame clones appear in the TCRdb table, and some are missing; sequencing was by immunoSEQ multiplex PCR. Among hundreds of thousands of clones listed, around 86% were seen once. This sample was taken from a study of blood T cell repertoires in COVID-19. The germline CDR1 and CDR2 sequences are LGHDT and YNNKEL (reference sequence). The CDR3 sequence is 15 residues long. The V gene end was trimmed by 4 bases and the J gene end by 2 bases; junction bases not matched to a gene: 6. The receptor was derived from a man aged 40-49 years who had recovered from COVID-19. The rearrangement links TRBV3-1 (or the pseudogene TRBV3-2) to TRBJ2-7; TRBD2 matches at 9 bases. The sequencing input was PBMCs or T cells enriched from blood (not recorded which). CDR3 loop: CASSPETSGTYEQYF. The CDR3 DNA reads TGTGCCAGCAGCCCCGAGACTAGCGGAACCTACGAGCAGTACTTC.